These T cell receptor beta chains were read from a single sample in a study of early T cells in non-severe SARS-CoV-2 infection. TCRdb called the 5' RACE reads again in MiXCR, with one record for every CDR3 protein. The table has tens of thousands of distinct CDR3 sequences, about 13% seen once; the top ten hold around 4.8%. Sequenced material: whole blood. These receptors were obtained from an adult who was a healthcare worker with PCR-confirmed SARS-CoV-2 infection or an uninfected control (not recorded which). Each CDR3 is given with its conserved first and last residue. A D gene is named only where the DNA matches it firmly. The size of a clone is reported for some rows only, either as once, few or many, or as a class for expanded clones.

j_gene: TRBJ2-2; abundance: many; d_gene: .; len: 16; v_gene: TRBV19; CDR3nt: TGTGCCAGTAGTATATACTGGGGCCGGAACACCGGGGAGCTGTTTTTT; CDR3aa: CASSIYWGRNTGELFF
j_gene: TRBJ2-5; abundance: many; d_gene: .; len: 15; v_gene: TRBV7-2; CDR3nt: TGTGCCAGCAGCAAGCTTCTGGACTCCCAAGAGACCCAGTACTTC; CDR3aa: CASSKLLDSQETQYF
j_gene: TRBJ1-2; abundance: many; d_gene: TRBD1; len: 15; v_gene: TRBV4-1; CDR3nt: TGCGCCAGCAGCCAAGCGGGACAGGGTGGCTATGGCTACACCTTC; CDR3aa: CASSQAGQGGYGYTF
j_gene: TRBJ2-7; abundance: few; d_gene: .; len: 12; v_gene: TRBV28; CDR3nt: TGTGCCAGCGGCCTCAGGGCCTACGAGCAGTACTTC; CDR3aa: CASGLRAYEQYF
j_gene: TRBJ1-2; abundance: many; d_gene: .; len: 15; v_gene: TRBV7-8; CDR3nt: TGTGCCAGCAGCCGCGGGCGGGGTTTAGGCTATGGCTACACCTTC; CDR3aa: CASSRGRGLGYGYTF
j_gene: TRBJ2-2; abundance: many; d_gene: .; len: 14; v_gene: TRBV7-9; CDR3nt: TGTGCCAGCAGCATCCAAATGGGGCACGGGGAGCTGTTTTTT; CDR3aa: CASSIQMGHGELFF
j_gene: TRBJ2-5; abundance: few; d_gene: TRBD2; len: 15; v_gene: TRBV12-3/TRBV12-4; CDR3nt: TGTGCCAGCAGAGTAGCGGGAGTGTCCCAAGAGACCCAGTACTTC; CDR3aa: CASRVAGVSQETQYF
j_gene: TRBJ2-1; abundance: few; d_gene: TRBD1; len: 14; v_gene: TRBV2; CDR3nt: TGTGCCAGCAGCCTTGAGACAGGGGCGAAAGAGCAGTTCTTC; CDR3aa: CASSLETGAKEQFF
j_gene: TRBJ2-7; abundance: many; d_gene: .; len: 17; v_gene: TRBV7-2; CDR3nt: TGTGCCAGCAGCTTAAACCGGGAAGGCGGAACCCTCTACGAGCAGTACTTC; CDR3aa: CASSLNREGGTLYEQYF
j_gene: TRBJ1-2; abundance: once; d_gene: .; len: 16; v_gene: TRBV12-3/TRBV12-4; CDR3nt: TGTGCCAGCAGTTTCAGGGAATTGATAAAACATTATGGCTACACCTTC; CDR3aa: CASSFRELIKHYGYTF
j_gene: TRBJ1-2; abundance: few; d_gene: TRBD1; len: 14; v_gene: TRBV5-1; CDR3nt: TGCGCCAGTTCGGAACAGGGGCCGAACTATGGCTACACCTTC; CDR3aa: CASSEQGPNYGYTF
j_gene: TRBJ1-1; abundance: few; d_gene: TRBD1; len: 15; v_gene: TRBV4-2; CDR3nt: TGTGCCAGCAGCCAAGATAGGGACAGGGGATCTGAAGCTTTCTTT; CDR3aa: CASSQDRDRGSEAFF
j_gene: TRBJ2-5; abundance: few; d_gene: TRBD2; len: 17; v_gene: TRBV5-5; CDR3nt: TGTGCCAGCAGGACGAGAGTAGCGGGGGACCCACCAGAGACCCAGTACTTC; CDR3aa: CASRTRVAGDPPETQYF
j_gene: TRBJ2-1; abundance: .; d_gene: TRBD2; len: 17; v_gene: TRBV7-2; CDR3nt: TGTGCCAGCAGCCCCTACCTTAGCGGGAGCCCCTACAATGAGCAGTTCTTC; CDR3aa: CASSPYLSGSPYNEQFF
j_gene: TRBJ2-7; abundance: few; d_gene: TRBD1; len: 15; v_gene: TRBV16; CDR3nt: TGTGCCAGCAGCCAAGGGACAGGGTCCTCCTACGAGCAGTACTTC; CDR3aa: CASSQGTGSSYEQYF
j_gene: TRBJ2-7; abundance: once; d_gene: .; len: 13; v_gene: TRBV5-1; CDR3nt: TGCGCCAGCAGCTTTGGACAGACCTACGAGCAGTACTTC; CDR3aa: CASSFGQTYEQYF
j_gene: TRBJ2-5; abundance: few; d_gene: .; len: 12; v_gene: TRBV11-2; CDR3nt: TGTGCCAGCAGTTCCGACGCAGAGACCCAGTACTTC; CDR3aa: CASSSDAETQYF
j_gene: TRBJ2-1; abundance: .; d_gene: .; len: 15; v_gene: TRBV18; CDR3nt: TGTGCCAGCTCACCAACTAGGAGCTCCTACAATGAGCAGTTCTTC; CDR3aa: CASSPTRSSYNEQFF
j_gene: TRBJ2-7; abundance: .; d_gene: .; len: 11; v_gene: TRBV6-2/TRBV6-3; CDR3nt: TGTGCCAGCAGTGACAGCTACGAGCAGTACTTC; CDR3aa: CASSDSYEQYF
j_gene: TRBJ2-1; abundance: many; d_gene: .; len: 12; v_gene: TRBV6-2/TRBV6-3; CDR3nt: TGTGCCAGCAGTCTCCCCGGGGGAGAGCAGTTCTTC; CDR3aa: CASSLPGGEQFF
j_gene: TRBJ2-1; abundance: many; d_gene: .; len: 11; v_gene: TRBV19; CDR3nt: TGTGCCGCCGCCGGCGGAAGAAAGCAGTTCTTC; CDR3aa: CAAAGGRKQFF
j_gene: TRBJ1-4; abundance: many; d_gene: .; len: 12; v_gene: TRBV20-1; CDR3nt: TGCAGTGCTAGAGCTCACGGTGAAAAACTGTTTTTT; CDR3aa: CSARAHGEKLFF
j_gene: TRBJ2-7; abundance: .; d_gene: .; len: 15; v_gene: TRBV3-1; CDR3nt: TGTGCCAGCAGCCAAAACCCCGGGGGAGCCTACGAGCAGTACTTC; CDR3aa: CASSQNPGGAYEQYF
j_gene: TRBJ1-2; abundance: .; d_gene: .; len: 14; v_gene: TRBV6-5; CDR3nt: TGTGCCAGCAACGAGGGCAGGGGTGGCTATGGCTACACCTTC; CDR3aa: CASNEGRGGYGYTF
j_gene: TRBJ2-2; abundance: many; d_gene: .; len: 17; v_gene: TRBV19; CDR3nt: TGTGCCAGTAGTACGGAGTTCGGGGCGGCGAACACCGGGGAGCTGTTTTTT; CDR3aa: CASSTEFGAANTGELFF
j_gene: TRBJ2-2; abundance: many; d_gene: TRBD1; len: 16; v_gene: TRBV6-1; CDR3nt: TGTGCCAGCAGCTACGCCCGGGGACAGCCCGCTGGGGAGCTGTTTTTT; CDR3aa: CASSYARGQPAGELFF
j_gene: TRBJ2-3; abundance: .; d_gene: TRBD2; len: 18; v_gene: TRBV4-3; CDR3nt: TGCGCCAGCAGCCAAGCAAAAGGAGCGGGAGACCAAAAGGATACGCAGTATTTT; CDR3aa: CASSQAKGAGDQKDTQYF
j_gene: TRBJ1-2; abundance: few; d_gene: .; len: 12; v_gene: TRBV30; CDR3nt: TGTGCCTGGGGCCGAAGGGGCTATGGCTACACCTTC; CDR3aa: CAWGRRGYGYTF
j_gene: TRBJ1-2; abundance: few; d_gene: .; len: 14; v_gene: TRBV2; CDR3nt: TGTGCCAGCAGTGTAGGGCGGAACACCGGTGGCTACACCTTC; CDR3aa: CASSVGRNTGGYTF
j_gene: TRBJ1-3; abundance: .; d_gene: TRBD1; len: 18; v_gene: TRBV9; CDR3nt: TGTGCCAGCAGCGTTCTCCCTGTCGGGACAGGGTCCAGAAACACCATATATTTT; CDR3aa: CASSVLPVGTGSRNTIYF
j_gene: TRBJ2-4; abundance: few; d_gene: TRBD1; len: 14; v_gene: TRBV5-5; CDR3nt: TGTGCCAGCAGCCCTGGACAGGGGACAAACATTCAGTACTTC; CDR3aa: CASSPGQGTNIQYF
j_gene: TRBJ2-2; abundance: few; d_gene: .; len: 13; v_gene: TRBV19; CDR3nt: TGTGCCAGTAGTATACCTTTCACCGGGGAGCTGTTTTTT; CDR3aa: CASSIPFTGELFF
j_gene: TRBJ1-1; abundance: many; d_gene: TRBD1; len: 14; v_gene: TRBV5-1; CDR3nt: TGCGCCAGCAGCTTGACAGGGGGCGCGACTGAAGCTTTCTTT; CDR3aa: CASSLTGGATEAFF
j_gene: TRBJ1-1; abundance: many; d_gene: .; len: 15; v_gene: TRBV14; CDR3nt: TGTGCCAGCAGCGCCCGCCCAGGGGCGATCACTGAAGCTTTCTTT; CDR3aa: CASSARPGAITEAFF
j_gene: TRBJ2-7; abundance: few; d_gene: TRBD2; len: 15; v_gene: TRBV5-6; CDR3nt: TGTGCCAGCAGCCGAGCGGGAATCTTCTCCTACGAGCAGTACTTC; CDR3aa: CASSRAGIFSYEQYF
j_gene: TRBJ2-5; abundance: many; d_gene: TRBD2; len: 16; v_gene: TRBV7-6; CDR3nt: TGTGCCAGCAGCTTGGGGACTAGCGGAACTAAAGAGACCCAGTACTTC; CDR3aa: CASSLGTSGTKETQYF
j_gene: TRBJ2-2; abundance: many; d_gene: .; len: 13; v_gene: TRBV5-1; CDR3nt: TGCGCCAGCAGCTCGACAGACACCGGGGAGCTGTTTTTT; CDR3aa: CASSSTDTGELFF
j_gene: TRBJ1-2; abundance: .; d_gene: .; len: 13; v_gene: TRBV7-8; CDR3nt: TGTGCCAGCAGCTTAGGGACCAACTATGGCTACACCTTC; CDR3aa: CASSLGTNYGYTF
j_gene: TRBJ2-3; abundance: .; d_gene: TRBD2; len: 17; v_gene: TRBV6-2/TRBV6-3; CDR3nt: TGTGCCAGCACTCCGGGTGTCCTAGCGGCTAGCACAGATACGCAGTATTTT; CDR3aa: CASTPGVLAASTDTQYF
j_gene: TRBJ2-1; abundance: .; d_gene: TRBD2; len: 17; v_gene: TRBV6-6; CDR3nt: TGTGCCAGCAGTGGCCCGACTAGCGGGAGGGTCTACAATGAGCAGTTCTTC; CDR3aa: CASSGPTSGRVYNEQFF
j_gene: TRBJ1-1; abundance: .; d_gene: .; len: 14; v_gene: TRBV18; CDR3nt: TGTGCCAGCTCACCCTCAGGGATGAACACTGAAGCTTTCTTT; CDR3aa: CASSPSGMNTEAFF
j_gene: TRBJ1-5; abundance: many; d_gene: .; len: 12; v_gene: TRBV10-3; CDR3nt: TGTGCCATCAGTGAGTCGATACAGCCCCAGCATTTT; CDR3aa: CAISESIQPQHF
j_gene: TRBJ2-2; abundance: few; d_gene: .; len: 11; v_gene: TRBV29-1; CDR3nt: TGCAGCGCTTACAACACCGGGGAGCTGTTTTTT; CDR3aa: CSAYNTGELFF
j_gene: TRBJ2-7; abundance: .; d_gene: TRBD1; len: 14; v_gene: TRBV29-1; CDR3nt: TGCAGCGCCAAAAACACAGGGGGTCGGGGCGAGCAGTACTTC; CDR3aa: CSAKNTGGRGEQYF
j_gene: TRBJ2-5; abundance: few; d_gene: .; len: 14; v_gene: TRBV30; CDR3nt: TGTGCCTGGAGCGCCATAGGGTTCCAAGAGACCCAGTACTTC; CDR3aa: CAWSAIGFQETQYF
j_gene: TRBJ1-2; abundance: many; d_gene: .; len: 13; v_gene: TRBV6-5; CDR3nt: TGTGCCAGCAGTTATCAGCTCTACTATGGCTACACCTTC; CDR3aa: CASSYQLYYGYTF
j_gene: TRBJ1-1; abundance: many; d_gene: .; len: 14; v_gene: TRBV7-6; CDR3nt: TGTGCCAGCAGCTCCACACGCTTAGACGGTGAAGCTTTCTTT; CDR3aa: CASSSTRLDGEAFF
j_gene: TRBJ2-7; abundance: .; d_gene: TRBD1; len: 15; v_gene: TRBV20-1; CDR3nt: TGCAGTGCTAGAGATCCCGCAGGGGGCAGCTACGAGCAGTACTTC; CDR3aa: CSARDPAGGSYEQYF
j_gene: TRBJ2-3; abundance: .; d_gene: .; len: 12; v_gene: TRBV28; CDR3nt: TGTGCCAGCAGTTTAGTAGCGGCTACGCAGTATTTT; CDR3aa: CASSLVAATQYF
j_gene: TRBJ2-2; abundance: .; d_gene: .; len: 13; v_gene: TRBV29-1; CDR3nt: TGCAGCGTCGGTATTAGCGGAACCGGGGAGCTGTTTTTT; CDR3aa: CSVGISGTGELFF
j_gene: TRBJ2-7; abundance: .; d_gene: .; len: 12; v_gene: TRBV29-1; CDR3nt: TGCAGCGTTGAAGTGCTGGGTCTCGAGCAGTACTTC; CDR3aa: CSVEVLGLEQYF
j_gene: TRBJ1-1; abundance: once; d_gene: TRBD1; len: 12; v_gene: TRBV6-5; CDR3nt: TGTGCCAGCCGACAGGGAGGTACCGAAGCTTTCTTT; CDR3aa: CASRQGGTEAFF
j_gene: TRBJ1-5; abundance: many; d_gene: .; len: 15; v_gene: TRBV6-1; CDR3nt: TGTGCCAGCAGTGAAGATGGTACAGAGGTTGACCCCCAGCATTTT; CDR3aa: CASSEDGTEVDPQHF
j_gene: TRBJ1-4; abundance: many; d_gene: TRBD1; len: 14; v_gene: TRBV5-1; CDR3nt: TGCGCCAGCAGCCCCGACAGGGGAAGCGAAAAACTGTTTTTT; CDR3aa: CASSPDRGSEKLFF
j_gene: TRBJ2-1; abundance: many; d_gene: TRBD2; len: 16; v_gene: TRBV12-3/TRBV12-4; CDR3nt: TGTGCCAGCAGTCGCCGCTTAGCGGGCCTTATCAATGAGCAGTTCTTC; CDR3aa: CASSRRLAGLINEQFF
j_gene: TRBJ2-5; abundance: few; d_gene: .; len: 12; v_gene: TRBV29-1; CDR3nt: TGCAGCGTCGAAGGACAACAAGAGACCCAGTACTTC; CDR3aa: CSVEGQQETQYF
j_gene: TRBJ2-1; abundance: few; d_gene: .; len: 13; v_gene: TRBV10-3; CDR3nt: TGTGCCATCAGTGATCGAGGGAACAATGAGCAGTTCTTC; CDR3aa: CAISDRGNNEQFF
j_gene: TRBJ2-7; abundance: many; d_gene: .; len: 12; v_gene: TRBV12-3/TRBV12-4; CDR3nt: TGTGCCAGCACCCAGATTGGGGACGAGCAGTACTTC; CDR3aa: CASTQIGDEQYF
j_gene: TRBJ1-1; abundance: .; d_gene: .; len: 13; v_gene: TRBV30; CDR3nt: TGTGCCTGGAGTGTACGTTGGCAGGCGGAAGCTTTCTTT; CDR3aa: CAWSVRWQAEAFF